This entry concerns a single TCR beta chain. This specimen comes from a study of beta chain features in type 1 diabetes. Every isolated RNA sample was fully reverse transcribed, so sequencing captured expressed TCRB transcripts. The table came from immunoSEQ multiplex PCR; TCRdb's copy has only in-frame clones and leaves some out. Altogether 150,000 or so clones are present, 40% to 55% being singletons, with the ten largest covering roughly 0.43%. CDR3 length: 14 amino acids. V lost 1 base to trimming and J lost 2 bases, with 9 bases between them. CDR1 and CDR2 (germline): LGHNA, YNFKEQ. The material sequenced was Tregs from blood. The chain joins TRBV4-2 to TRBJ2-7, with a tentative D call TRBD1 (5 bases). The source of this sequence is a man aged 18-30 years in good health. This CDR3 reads CASSQGTSPYEQYF. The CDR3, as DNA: TGTGCCAGCAGCCAAGGGACATCTCCCTACGAGCAGTACTTC.